This T cell receptor (beta chain) comes out of a study of identical twins. The CDR3 consists of 13 residues. CDR1 and CDR2 from the germline V gene are PRHDT and FYEKMQ (reference sequence). V lost 2 bases and J 1 base, leaving 5 bases between the germline ends. TCRdb re-analysed the 5' RACE reads in MiXCR, keeping a single row per CDR3 protein. The table has 1.5 million to 2 million distinct CDR3 sequences, under 35% seen once. This clonotype was observed at least ten times. Sequencing used cord blood. The rearrangement links TRBV13 to TRBJ2-5; no definite D call. The source of this sequence is a newborn girl in good health. The CDR3 bases are TGTGCCAGCAGCTTAAACGGCCAAGAGACCCAGTACTTC. It codes for CASSLNGQETQYF.